This TCR beta chain was observed in a study of OX40 agonist ivuxolimab in advanced cancers. Points from the study as a whole: Among some nonresponders, normalized T-cell clonal expansion was also low.

The timepoints at which blood was sampled were baseline, cycle 4 day 1, and cycle 7 day 1. Clones were sequenced by immunoSEQ multiplex PCR, and TCRdb holds only the in-frame ones, with some missing. The sample holds around 120,000 clones; 80% to 90% are singletons and the top ten take about 0.55%. Worth noting for this clone: Its antigen is unidentified.

This TCR was recovered from an adult with an advanced solid tumor such as melanoma, head and neck, liver or kidney cancer. Sequencing used CD4+ or CD8+ T cells sorted from blood, obtained in a trial of the OX40 agonist ivuxolimab.

CDR3 sequence: CASSFRTGAAYEQYF. DNA of the CDR3: TGTGCCAGCAGCTTTAGGACAGGTGCGGCCTACGAGCAGTACTTC. The J gene is TRBJ2-7, the V gene TRBV13, with 7 bases identical to TRBD1. V shed 3 bases and J 2 bases; nucleotides not matched to a gene: 7. The CDR3 covers 15 residues. Germline V gives CDR1 PRHDT, CDR2 FYEKMQ (reference sequence).